Below, 30 T cell receptor beta chains from the same sample are listed, as sequenced in a study of cytomegalovirus exposure and HLA in healthy donors. The PCR employed 60 Vbeta primers together with 13 Jbeta primers. Assay used: immunoSEQ multiplex PCR; TCRdb lists only in-frame clones, some missing. This sample has 180,000 or so clones, with 60% to 80% found just once. The specimen sequenced was PBMCs. The receptor set was obtained from a man between 45 and 60 years old in good health and CMV-seropositive.

The J gene is TRBJ1-5, the V gene TRBV28, with 7 positions matching TRBD1. CDR3 size: 16 residues. The ends lost 2 bases at V and 5 bases at J; junction bases unmatched: 9. Germline V gene lookup returns CDR1 MDHEN and CDR2 SYDVKM. CDR3 sequence reads: CASSLPGTALYQPQHF. DNA of the CDR3: TGTGCCAGCAGTTTACCCGGGACAGCACTTTATCAGCCCCAGCATTTT.

The chain carries TRBV19 and TRBJ2-7; perhaps TRBD1 as D (7 bases). Germline V gives CDR1 LNHDA, CDR2 SQIVND (reference sequence). The CDR3 is 15 residues long. Trimming pared 10 bases from V and 4 bases from J, leaving 23 bases between. The CDR3 bases are TGTGCCACGAGTAGTGGGGGGACAGCACCTTACGAGCAGTACTTC. Translating gives CATSSGGTAPYEQYF.

The chain uses TRBV9 and TRBJ2-3; the D is unclear. CDR3 length equals 14 residues. Germline CDR1 and CDR2: SGDLS and YYNGEE. Trimming pared 5 bases from V and 0 bases from J, leaving 10 bases between. CDR3 in DNA: TGTGCCAGCAGACGAATGACTAGCACAGATACGCAGTATTTT. This codes for CASRRMTSTDTQYF. Using reference TRBV9 and TRBJ2-3 for the parts outside the CDR3, the full variable domain is DSGVTQTPKHLITATGQRVTLRCSPRSGDLSVYWYQQSLDQGLQFLIQYYNGEERAKGNILERFSAQQFPDLHSELNLSSLELGDSALYFCASRRMTSTDTQYFGPGTRLTVL.

The chain carries TRBV9 and TRBJ2-7; D ambiguous. The V end lost 0 bases, the J end lost 4 bases, and 8 bases lay between the germline ends. The CDR3 spans 13 residues. Germline CDR1 reads SGDLS; CDR2 reads YYNGEE. The CDR3 loop is CASSVEENYEQYF. In nucleotides, the CDR3 is TGTGCCAGCAGCGTAGAGGAGAATTACGAGCAGTACTTC.

The gene calls are TRBV6-1 and TRBJ1-1; D is uncertain. This CDR3 has 13 amino acids. Trimming removed 1 base from V and 9 bases from J, with 12 bases in between. Germline CDR1 reads MNHNS; CDR2 reads SASEGT. The CDR3 coding sequence is TGTGCCAGCAGTGAAGGGGGAGGGAGACAAGCTTTCTTT. Amino acid sequence: CASSEGGGRQAFF.

The J gene is TRBJ2-2, the V gene TRBV7-7; the D is unclear. The germline V and J ends were trimmed by 1 base and 0 bases, with 9 bases remaining between them. Germline V gene data show CDR1 as SSHAT and CDR2 as FNYEAQ (reference sequence). The CDR3 totals 16 residues. The CDR3, as DNA: TGTGCCAGCAGCTTAGGGGCCCAGCCGAACACCGGGGAGCTGTTTTTT. It codes for CASSLGAQPNTGELFF.

The rearrangement links TRBV4-1 to TRBJ2-4; TRBD2 agrees at 11 bases. Trimming took 4 bases from V and 1 from J; bases not matched to a gene: 6. The CDR3 runs 17 residues. Per germline, CDR1 MGHRA and CDR2 YSYEKL. CDR3 region: CASSRLAGGGAKNIQYF. CDR3 DNA sequence: TGCGCCAGCAGCCGCCTAGCGGGGGGCGGGGCCAAAAACATTCAGTACTTC.

J is TRBJ2-5 and V is TRBV7-9, with TRBD1 matching over 7 bases. Germline V gene sequence: CDR1 SEHNR, CDR2 FQNEAQ (reference sequence). V lost 1 base to trimming and J lost 4 bases; unmatched junction nucleotides: 6. The CDR3 extends over 15 amino acids. The CDR3 is CASSLGGQLRETQYF. DNA for the CDR3: TGTGCCAGCAGCTTAGGGGGACAGTTAAGAGAGACCCAGTACTTC.

V is TRBV10-1 and J is TRBJ2-3; the D is unclear. CDR1 and CDR2 from the germline V gene are WNHNN and SYGVQD (reference sequence). CDR3 size: 13 residues. V gave up 4 bases and J gave up 1 base, with 6 bases separating them. This CDR3 reads CASSGGGTDTQYF. The CDR3, as DNA: TGCGCCAGCAGTGGTGGAGGCACAGATACGCAGTATTTT.

V gene TRBV23-1 combines with J gene TRBJ2-7; tentatively, D is TRBD1 (5 bases). TRBV23-1 is given ORF status, its function remaining uncertain. The length of the CDR3 is 16 residues. The ends were cut back, 11 bases at V and 1 base at J, with 24 bases in the middle. CDR3 DNA: TGCGCCGGGCCCAGGCAGGGCAATGCCCCGTCCTACGAGCAGTACGTC. Amino acid sequence: CAGPRQGNAPSYEQYV.

The chain has TRBV6-5 and TRBJ1-6, with D hard to call. Between the trimmed V and J ends, which lost 0 bases and 9 bases, there was a span of 6 bases. This CDR3 spans 13 amino acids. Germline V CDR1 and CDR2: MNHEY, SVGAGI. The CDR3 protein is CASSYSIASPLHF. The CDR3 nucleotides read TGTGCCAGCAGTTACTCGATAGCTTCACCCCTCCACTTT.

The genes are TRBV5-8 and TRBJ1-6; D remains unclear. Trimming removed 4 bases at V and 0 bases at J, with 8 bases between. Germline V gives CDR1 SGHTS, CDR2 YDEGEE. The CDR3 contains 15 residues. The CDR3 nucleotides are TGTGCCAGCAGCCGAGGGAGCTCCTATAATTCACCCCTCCACTTT. This gives the protein CASSRGSSYNSPLHF.

This clone was detected only a few times. This rearrangement joins TRBV7-2 to TRBJ2-2, with 10 bases identical to TRBD1. This CDR3 comprises 16 residues. Germline CDR1 is SGHTA and CDR2 is FQGNSA. Losses at the gene ends were 5 bases for V and 3 bases for J; bases not matched to a gene: 6. Written as DNA, the CDR3 is TGTGCCAGCAGCCCTCGACAGGGGGCGCACACCGGGGAGCTGTTTTTT. It encodes CASSPRQGAHTGELFF.

The chain is built from TRBV6-6 and TRBJ1-1; tentatively, D is TRBD1 (6 bases). Germline V lookup: CDR1 MNHNY, CDR2 SVGAGI (reference sequence). Trimming left V 0 bases short and J 10 bases short, with 9 bases between. This CDR3 spans 12 amino acids. CDR3 amino acids: CASSYSGGGAFF. The DNA of the CDR3 is TGTGCCAGCAGTTACTCAGGGGGGGGAGCTTTCTTT.

The J gene is TRBJ2-6, the V gene TRBV28; perhaps TRBD2 as D (6 bases). Trimming pared 6 bases from V and 2 bases from J, leaving 14 bases between. This CDR3 region has 16 residues. CDR1 is MDHEN, CDR2 SYDVKM, per germline. The CDR3 bases are TGTGCCAGCAGGGAGGGAAATTGGGCTGGGGCCAACGTCCTGACTTTC. It encodes CASREGNWAGANVLTF.

The chain links TRBV6-5 to TRBJ1-1; D is perhaps TRBD1 (6 bases). Trimming took off 10 bases at V and 6 bases at J, with 18 bases between the two ends. The CDR3 contains 13 residues. The germline gives CDR1 MNHEY, CDR2 SVGAGI. The CDR3 is CATLQGNFAEAFF. The DNA of the CDR3 is TGTGCCACCCTACAGGGTAACTTTGCTGAAGCTTTCTTT.

The chain links TRBV4-3 to TRBJ2-2, with D perhaps TRBD2 (6 bases). The germline V gene encodes CDR1 LGHNA and CDR2 YSLEER. The CDR3 spans 17 residues. Trimming left V 2 bases short and J 6 bases short, with 19 bases between. In DNA, the CDR3 is TGCGCCAGCAGCCAATCTCGATGGGGCGGGGCCGCCGGGGAGCTGTTTTTT. Amino acids: CASSQSRWGGAAGELFF.

The chain combines TRBV18 with TRBJ1-5; weak D call: TRBD1 (5 bases). CDR1 is KGHSH and CDR2 is LQKENI in the germline V gene. This CDR3 spans 15 amino acids. V was pared by 6 bases and J by 6 bases, with 18 bases between. CDR3 nucleotide sequence: TGTGCCAGCTCTTCCTCGGGGTCGGGGGGTCAGCCCCAGCATTTT. This codes for CASSSSGSGGQPQHF.

The chain joins TRBV7-2 to TRBJ2-7; the D gene is possibly TRBD2 (6 bases). Trimming shortened V by 5 bases and J by 1 base, and 12 bases separated the two germline ends. The CDR3 is 14 residues long. The germline V gene has CDR1 SGHTA and CDR2 FQGNSA. The CDR3 reads CASSRGIGSYEQYF. The CDR3 DNA follows: TGTGCCAGCAGCCGGGGGATAGGATCCTACGAGCAGTACTTC.

The chain joins TRBV13 to TRBJ1-5, with D maybe TRBD1 (6 bases). The V end was cut by 5 bases, the J end by 4 bases, with 15 bases between. Germline CDR1 PRHDT, CDR2 FYEKMQ (reference sequence). CDR3 length: 15 amino acids. The CDR3 loop reads CASSIHRVGNQPQHF. The CDR3, as DNA: TGTGCCAGCAGCATTCACAGGGTAGGAAATCAGCCCCAGCATTTT.

This clone was found once. The chain joins TRBV28 to TRBJ2-5; D gene ambiguous. V lost 3 bases and J lost 2, with 10 bases in between. Germline CDR1 reads MDHEN; CDR2 reads SYDVKM. The CDR3 extends over 14 amino acids. The CDR3 protein is CASSFELVQETQYF. In nucleotides, the CDR3 is TGTGCCAGCAGTTTTGAACTGGTACAAGAGACCCAGTACTTC.

There are many counts of this clone. Its ends do not fully match the called genes, so a read error is possible. The V gene is TRBV6-6, the J gene TRBJ1-1; D gene uncertain. This CDR3 region has 12 residues. Germline CDR1 MNHNY, CDR2 SVGAGI (reference sequence). DNA of the CDR3: TGTGCCAGCAGTACCCGTTACCCCGATCACATCTTT. Translated: CASSTRYPDHIF.

The gene calls are TRBV6-1 and TRBJ2-7, with 9 bases identical to TRBD1. Germline loops: CDR1 MNHNS, CDR2 SASEGT. The J segment lost 0 bases and the V segment lost 4 bases, leaving 4 bases of the junction unmatched. The CDR3 sequence is 15 residues long. This CDR3 is CASSAGQGISYEQYF. The DNA for the CDR3 is TGTGCCAGCAGTGCGGGACAGGGAATCTCCTACGAGCAGTACTTC.

This rearrangement joins TRBV11-2 to TRBJ2-1, with 7 bases fitting TRBD1. The CDR3 is 15 amino acids. V dropped 3 bases and J dropped 1; count of bases not matched to a gene: 3. Looked up from germline, CDR1 is SGHAT and CDR2 is FQNNGV. The CDR3 spells CASSFLGQSYNEQFF. Written as DNA, the CDR3 is TGTGCCAGCAGCTTCTTGGGACAGTCCTACAATGAGCAGTTCTTC.

This rearrangement joins TRBV28 to TRBJ1-2; D is unresolved. V was trimmed by 5 bases and J by 5 bases, leaving 12 bases between them. The CDR3 length is 13 residues. Germline V gene sequence: CDR1 MDHEN, CDR2 SYDVKM. The CDR3 nucleotides are TGTGCCAGCAGTCCCAGGATTAGGTATGGCTACACCTTC. It encodes CASSPRIRYGYTF.

The chain uses TRBV11-2 and TRBJ2-7, with 10 bases matching TRBD1. Germline V gives CDR1 SGHAT, CDR2 FQNNGV. V gave up 2 bases and J gave up 2 bases; unmatched junction bases: 9. The CDR3 totals 17 residues. The CDR3 is CASSLNVGQGLAYEQYF. In DNA, the CDR3 is TGTGCCAGCAGCTTAAACGTGGGACAGGGGTTAGCCTACGAGCAGTACTTC.

In this sample, this clone turned up once. The chain uses TRBV29-1 and TRBJ2-5; D perhaps matches TRBD2 (6 bases). The CDR3 runs to 12 residues. Trimming shortened V by 5 bases and J by 5 bases, and 12 bases separated the two germline ends. Germline CDR1 is SQVTM and CDR2 is ANQGSEA. The CDR3 DNA reads TGCAGCGTTTCGGGGGATTTGGAGACCCAGTACTTC. Protein product: CSVSGDLETQYF.

V gene TRBV11-2 combines with J gene TRBJ1-2; D might be TRBD1 (5 bases). This CDR3 is 14 amino acids long. Trimming shortened V by 7 bases and J by 8 bases, and 20 bases separated the two germline ends. Germline CDR1 reads SGHAT; CDR2 reads FQNNGV. The chain's CDR3 is CASTDQGSIGGYTF. The CDR3 DNA reads TGTGCCAGCACCGACCAGGGTAGTATCGGAGGCTACACCTTC.

In this sample, this clone turned up a few times. V gene TRBV7-2 combines with J gene TRBJ1-1; the match to TRBD1 covers 7 bases. Germline V CDR1 and CDR2: SGHTA, FQGNSA. Trimming took 5 bases from V and 5 from J; bases not matched to a gene: 11. The CDR3 length is 15 residues. CDR3 loop: CASSPRQGRLTEAFF. The CDR3 bases are TGTGCCAGCAGCCCACGACAGGGCCGTTTGACTGAAGCTTTCTTT.

V is TRBV7-2 and J is TRBJ1-5; TRBD1 aligns across 7 bases. The CDR3 has 14 residues. Losses at the gene ends were 5 bases for V and 7 bases for J; bases not matched to a gene: 8. CDR1 and CDR2 from the germline V gene are SGHTA and FQGNSA. The CDR3 reads CASSQTGRGQPQHF. The CDR3 DNA sequence: TGTGCCAGCAGCCAGACAGGGCGTGGGCAGCCCCAGCATTTT. Full variable domain (outside the CDR3, taken from reference TRBV7-2 and TRBJ1-5): GAGVSQSPSNKVTEKGKDVELRCDPISGHTALYWYRQSLGQGLEFLIYFQGNSAPDKSGLPSDRFSAERTGGSVSTLTIQRTQQEDSAVYLCASSQTGRGQPQHFGDGTRLSIL.